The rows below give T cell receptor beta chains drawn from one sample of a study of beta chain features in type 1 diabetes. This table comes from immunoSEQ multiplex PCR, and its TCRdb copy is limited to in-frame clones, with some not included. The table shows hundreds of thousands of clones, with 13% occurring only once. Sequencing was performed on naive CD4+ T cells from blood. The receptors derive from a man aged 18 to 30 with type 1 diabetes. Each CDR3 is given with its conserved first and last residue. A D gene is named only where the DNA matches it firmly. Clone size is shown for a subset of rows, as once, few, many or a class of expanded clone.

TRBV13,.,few,CASSSFGVYGYTF
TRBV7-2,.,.,CASSLVGMPGSYEQYF
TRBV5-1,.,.,CASRPSDLNEKLFF
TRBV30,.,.,CAWSVRVGYGYTF
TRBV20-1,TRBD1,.,CSARGTGVGFF
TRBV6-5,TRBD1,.,CASTFTPRGNSPLHF
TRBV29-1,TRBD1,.,CSALRTGNTEAFF
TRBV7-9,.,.,CASSFGEAINYGYTF
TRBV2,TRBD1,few,CASINDRGKNSPLHF
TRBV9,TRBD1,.,CASSVLGGGGSEQFF
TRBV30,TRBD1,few,CAWSADRVQYSPLHF
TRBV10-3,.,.,CAISGTADSYEQYF
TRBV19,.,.,CASSPQASLYNEQFF
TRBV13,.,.,CASSLAGVNSPLHF
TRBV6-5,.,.,CASTIGRGYTEAFF
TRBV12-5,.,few,CASGLSTNQPQHF
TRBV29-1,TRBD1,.,CSAEGQGATEAFF
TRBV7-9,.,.,CASSLTSWGSNYGYTF
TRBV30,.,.,CAWSAGARNTEAFF
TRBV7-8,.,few,CASSLGTHNTGELFF
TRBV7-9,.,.,CASRLDRYNEQFF
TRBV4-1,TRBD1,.,CASSQGQGGNTEAFF
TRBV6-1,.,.,CASSGPLQGTQYF
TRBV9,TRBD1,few,CASSVTGTENTEAFF
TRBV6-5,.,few,CASSPAVGVTGELFF
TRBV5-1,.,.,CASSLRSGANTEAFF
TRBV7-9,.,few,CASSLGTGSNQPQHF
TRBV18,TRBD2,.,CASSPPTGGPFGETQYF
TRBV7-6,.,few,CASSKRGASTDTQYF
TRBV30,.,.,CAWSVSALNTEAFF
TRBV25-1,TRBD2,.,CASRGGSAKYTGELFF
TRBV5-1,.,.,CASSLADEFRGYTF
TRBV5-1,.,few,CASSSIGTPTDTQYF
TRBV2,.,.,CASSLDSGNYGYTF
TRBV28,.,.,CASNTGTNAEQYF
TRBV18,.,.,CASSPSAGPGTEQYF
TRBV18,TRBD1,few,CASSPGTGVDEQYF
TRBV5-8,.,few,CASSGSLGEKLFF
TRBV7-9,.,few,CASSLQMGQPQHF
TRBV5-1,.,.,CASSQPTGPYEQYF
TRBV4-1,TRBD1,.,CASSQVGQGYTEAFF
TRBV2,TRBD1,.,CASSEEQGAEKLFF
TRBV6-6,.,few,CASSPGRGQGPQHF
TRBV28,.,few,CASTTSRQREQYF
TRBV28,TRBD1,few,CASSKGQPSSGANVLTF
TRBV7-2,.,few,CASSLGGNSPLHF
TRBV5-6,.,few,CASSLRRAASTDTQYF
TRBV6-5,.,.,CASSYLDSYTGELFF
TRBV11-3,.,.,CASSPARGSNTGELFF
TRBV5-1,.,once,CASSLQAATDTQYF
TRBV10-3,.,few,CAISESPVYEQYF
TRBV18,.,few,CASSPWGNEQFF
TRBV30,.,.,CAWSVIESNYGYTF
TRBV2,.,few,CASKWDEQYF
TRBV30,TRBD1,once,CAWTSSAPGQGYGYTF
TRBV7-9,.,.,CASSPSVGEKLFF
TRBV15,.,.,CATSRDRASAITDTQYF
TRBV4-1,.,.,CASSQSDIDEKLFF
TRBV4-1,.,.,CASSQDHVGSAAFQETQYF
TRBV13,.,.,CASSPTVRGAFF